This TCR beta chain originates from a study of follicular helper T cells after annual influenza vaccination. The wider study: Blood was drawn on days 0, 7 and 28 after vaccination.

Time point specified: 2015-2016 season, 7 days after influenza vaccination. Before and after seasonal inactivated influenza vaccination, adults gave blood for sorting CD4 subsets for sequencing. TCRdb's table, derived via immunoSEQ multiplex PCR, lists solely in-frame clones and lacks some. The sample holds approximately 7,400 clones; roughly 88% are singletons and the top ten take less than 2%. The germline gives CDR1 MNHNY, CDR2 SVGAGI (reference sequence). Trimming removed 8 bases from V and 1 base from J, with 6 bases in between. This CDR3 has 11 amino acids. This specimen was CXCR5+ CD38- circulating T follicular helper cells from blood, taken 7 days after influenza vaccination. As to subset: circulating Tfh, non-naive CD4+CXCR5+PD-1+ (ICOS+CD38+ or ICOS-CD38-). This sequence was found in an adult who received the influenza vaccine. V usage is TRBV6-6 and J usage is TRBJ2-7, with D uncertain. The CDR3 loop reads CASWASYEQYF. CDR3 nucleotide sequence: TGTGCCAGCTGGGCGTCCTACGAGCAGTACTTC.